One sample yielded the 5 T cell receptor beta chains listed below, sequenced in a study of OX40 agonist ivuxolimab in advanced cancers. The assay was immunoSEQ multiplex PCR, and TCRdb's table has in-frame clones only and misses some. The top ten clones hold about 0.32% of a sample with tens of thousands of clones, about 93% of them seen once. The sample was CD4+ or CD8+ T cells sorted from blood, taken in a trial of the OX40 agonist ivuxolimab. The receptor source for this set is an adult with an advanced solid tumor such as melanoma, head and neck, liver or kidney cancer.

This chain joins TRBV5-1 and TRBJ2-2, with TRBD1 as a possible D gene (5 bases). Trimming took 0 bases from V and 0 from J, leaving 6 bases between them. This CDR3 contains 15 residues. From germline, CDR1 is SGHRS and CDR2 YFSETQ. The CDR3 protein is CASSLAGPNTGELFF. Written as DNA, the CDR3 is TGCGCCAGCAGCTTGGCAGGGCCGAACACCGGGGAGCTGTTTTTT.

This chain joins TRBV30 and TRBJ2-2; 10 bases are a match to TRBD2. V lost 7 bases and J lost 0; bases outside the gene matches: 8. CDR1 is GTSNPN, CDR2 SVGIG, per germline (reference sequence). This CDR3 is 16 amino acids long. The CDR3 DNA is TGTGCCTCAACCTCTAGCGGGGGCCCGAACACCGGGGAGCTGTTTTTT. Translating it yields CASTSSGGPNTGELFF.

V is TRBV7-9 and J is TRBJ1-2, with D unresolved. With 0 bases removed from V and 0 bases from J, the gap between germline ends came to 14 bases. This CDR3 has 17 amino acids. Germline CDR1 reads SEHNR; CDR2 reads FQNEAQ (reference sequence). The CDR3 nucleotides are TGTGCCAGCAGCTTAGCTAACGACTACGAGGCTAACTATGGCTACACCTTC. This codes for CASSLANDYEANYGYTF.

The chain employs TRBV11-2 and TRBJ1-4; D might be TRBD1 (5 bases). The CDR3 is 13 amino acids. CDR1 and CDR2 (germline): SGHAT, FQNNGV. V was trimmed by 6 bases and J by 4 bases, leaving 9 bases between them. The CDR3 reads CASRAQVNEKLFF. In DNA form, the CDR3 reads TGTGCCAGCAGGGCACAGGTTAATGAAAAACTGTTTTTT.

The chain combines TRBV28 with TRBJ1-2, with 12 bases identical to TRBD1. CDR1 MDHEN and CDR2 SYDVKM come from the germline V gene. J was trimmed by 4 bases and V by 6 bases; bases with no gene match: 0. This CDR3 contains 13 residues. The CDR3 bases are TGTGCCAGCAGGGGACAGGGGGCCTATGGCTACACCTTC. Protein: CASRGQGAYGYTF.